This T cell receptor (beta chain) was recovered during a study of molecular identifiers for immune sequencing clone quantification. Overall study: Replicates split RNA from approximately 22,000 or 94,000 naive CD8 cells five ways, and the researchers sequenced four portions. Findings of the study overall: Clones that exceeded 20 RNA copies held over 97% of effector molecules, yet under 1% in naive cells.

Previously described methods with listed TCR primers produced the bulk TCR libraries. TCRdb called the PCR reads again in MiXCR, with one record for every CDR3 protein. This sample carries 300,000 to 400,000 distinct CDR3 sequences, roughly a quarter of them seen once, and the ten largest clones take 0.65% to 0.95%. The CDR3 is made up of 14 amino acids. The germline V and J ends were trimmed by 3 bases and 8 bases, with 16 bases remaining between them. This clonotype was counted between two and nine times. Its cognate antigen is unknown. The sequence came from a human donor in good health. Some libraries in this study had Jurkat cell RNA spiked in. The sample consisted of naive CD8+ T cells from blood, with Jurkat cell RNA spiked in. Subset of the sample: FACS-sorted CD8+CD4-CCR7+CD45RA+ naive T cells. The chain has TRBV12-3 or TRBV12-4 and TRBJ1-2; D is ambiguous. CDR3 sequence reads: CASSFTSVGGGYTF. The CDR3 nucleotides read TGTGCCAGCAGTTTTACAAGCGTGGGAGGCGGCTACACCTTC.